The T cell receptor (beta chain) under discussion was sequenced for a study of beta chain features in type 1 diabetes. Study results and caveats: Cells expressing TCR highly could be over-represented by cDNA sequencing. Among patients with Type 1 diabetes, TCRB CDR3s were moderately but significantly shorter in every one of the four CD4+ subsets.

Germline CDR1 is SGDLS and CDR2 is YYNGEE. This CDR3 spans 17 amino acids. Trimming shortened V by 0 bases and J by 4 bases, and 17 bases separated the two germline ends. The sequenced template was cDNA made from the entire isolated RNA. Clones were read by immunoSEQ multiplex PCR, and TCRdb kept only the in-frame ones, dropping some. In the table there are 130,000 to 150,000 clones, approximately 13% of which are singletons. As to this clone: Its specificity is not known.

Sequenced material: central memory CD4+ T cells from blood. This TCR was recovered from a man between 18 and 29 years old with type 1 diabetes. The chain couples TRBV9 to TRBJ1-3; no clear D. The DNA of the CDR3 is TGTGCCAGCAGCGTAGGATCGGGAGGCCGGAACGGAAACACCATATATTTT. This encodes CASSVGSGGRNGNTIYF.